This TCR beta chain is drawn from a study of vaccination and CD4 T cells after COVID-19. Study-level background: Post-vaccine sample collection happened at a median of approximately 77 days after dose two, ranging 14 to 241. SARS-CoV-2, HCoV-NL63, HCoV-OC43 and HCoV-229E supplied the overlapping spike peptides used to stimulate cells.

From germline, CDR1 is GTSNPN and CDR2 SVGIG (reference sequence). V was pared by 3 bases and J by 1 base, with 3 bases between. CDR3 length: 12 residues. As regards this clonotype: As yet, its antigen is unknown.

The Oncomine TCR Beta short-read assay was applied to DNA of cultured CD4+ T cells. Each CDR3 protein is one row after TCRdb ran MiXCR on the PCR reads. The top ten clones hold approximately 60% of a sample with about 6,100 distinct CDR3 sequences, just under 50% of them seen once. Sample treatment: roughly ten-day PBMC culture with coronavirus spike peptide pools or control peptides (ViraFEST assay). Ahead of the COVID-19 pandemic (2011-2018), the CD4+ T cells of the unexposed donor were collected. Following expansion of antigen-specific T cells with peptide pools, ViraFEST then sequenced TCRs. Per well, approximately 2.1 million PBMCs were cultured in the presence of around 9.1 IU/ml IL-2 and around 11 ug/ml peptide pools.

The chain couples TRBV30 to TRBJ2-2; D gene uncertain. Sequencing was performed on CD4+ T cells from blood, cultured in vitro. The receptor's source is a human donor in good health. CDR3 amino acids: CAWRWNTGELFF. The CDR3 DNA is TGTGCCTGGAGGTGGAACACCGGGGAGCTGTTTTTT. The full variable domain, in which reference TRBV30 and TRBJ2-2 provide the parts outside the CDR3, is SQTIHQWPATLVQPVGSPLSLECTVEGTSNPNLYWYRQAAGRGLQLLFYSVGIGQISSEVPQNLSASRPQDRQFILSSKKLLLSDSGFYLCAWRWNTGELFFGEGSRLTVL.